Sequencing of this T cell receptor beta chain was carried out in a study of blood T cell repertoires in COVID-19. On the study more broadly: Researchers got acute and convalescent COVID-19 samples from the United States, Italy and Spain. Sample material is recorded as cDNA or gDNA derived from T cells, B-cell-depleted T cells, or PBMCs.

Original methodology: From reference gene primer amplification, estimates of nucleated cell counts were derived. Here immunoSEQ multiplex PCR was the method, and the copy in TCRdb shows in-frame clones only, minus some. That table furnishes V, J and clone size, whereas the DNA furnished D and trimming. The sample yields tens of thousands of clones, 80% to 95% seen once. The V gene's germline CDR1 is SGHVS and CDR2 FNYEAQ. V trimming: 1 base; J trimming: 7 bases; junction bases outside the gene matches: 5. The length of the CDR3 is 17 residues. The rearrangement joins TRBV7-6 to TRBJ2-2, with 14 bases lining up with TRBD2. The sequencing input was peripheral blood. The sequence was collected from a human donor in a cohort sampled during active COVID-19. For the CDR3, the DNA is TGTGCCAGCAGCTTAGGGACTAGCGGGAGGCGTGGCGGGGAGCTGTTTTTT. Translation gives CASSLGTSGRRGGELFF.